This entry lists 25 T cell receptor beta chains sequenced from one sample in a study of blood T cell repertoires in COVID-19. Libraries were prepared by immunoSEQ multiplex PCR; TCRdb keeps only in-frame clonotypes and omits some of them. The sample records about 270,000 clones, around 88% being singletons. The sample comprised peripheral blood. All receptors derive from a woman aged 70-85 years with COVID-19, enrolled during active disease.

The rearrangement uses TRBV9 and TRBJ1-2; D is uncertain. Between the trimmed V and J ends, which lost 3 bases and 4 bases, there was a span of 4 bases. The CDR3 length is 11 residues. Germline values: CDR1 SGDLS, CDR2 YYNGEE. Here the CDR3 reads CASSAGYGYTF. DNA for the CDR3: TGTGCCAGCAGCGCGGGCTATGGCTACACCTTC.

This chain joins TRBV29-1 and TRBJ1-1, with a weak D call TRBD1 (5 bases). The CDR3 totals 14 residues. Germline assignment: CDR1 SQVTM and CDR2 ANQGSEA. V was pared by 6 bases and J by 0 bases, with 14 bases between. CDR3 DNA sequence: TGCAGCGTCCAGGGTGGGGGGGTGAACACTGAAGCTTTCTTT. This codes for CSVQGGGVNTEAFF. Full variable domain (rest looked up from reference TRBV29-1 and TRBJ1-1): SAVISQKPSRDICQRGTSLTIQCQVDSQVTMMFWYRQQPGQSLTLIATANQGSEATYESGFVIDKFPISRPNLTFSTLTVSNMSPEDSSIYLCSVQGGGVNTEAFFGQGTRLTVV.

The chain uses TRBV4-3 and TRBJ2-7, with 7 nucleotides matching TRBD2. Germline V lookup: CDR1 LGHNA, CDR2 YSLEER. V dropped 4 bases and J dropped 0; count of bases not matched to a gene: 3. CDR3 length: 14 residues. Here the CDR3 reads CASSPSGGSYEQYF. CDR3 nucleotide sequence: TGCGCCAGCAGCCCATCGGGGGGCTCCTACGAGCAGTACTTC.

The chain is built from TRBV6-2 or TRBV6-3 and TRBJ1-5; 7 nucleotides agree with TRBD1. This CDR3 is built from 15 residues. Looked up from germline, CDR1 is MNHEY and CDR2 is SVGEGT. V lost 2 bases, J lost 7 bases, and 8 bases stayed unmatched. The CDR3 region is CASSYTGEVAQPQHF. The CDR3 DNA follows: TGTGCCAGCAGTTACACAGGGGAGGTGGCGCAGCCCCAGCATTTT.

The chain joins TRBV6-5 to TRBJ2-5, with 10 bases lining up with TRBD1. The CDR3 consists of 15 residues. Per germline, CDR1 MNHEY and CDR2 SVGAGI. V dropped 6 bases and J dropped 3; count of bases not matched to a gene: 7. Here the CDR3 reads CASRVLGTGEETQYF. The CDR3, as DNA: TGTGCCAGCAGGGTCCTTGGGACAGGGGAAGAGACCCAGTACTTC.

This clone was counted only a few times. The CDR3 loop reads CATSPGQISGELFF. In DNA, the CDR3 is TGTGCCACCTCTCCGGGACAAATCTCCGGGGAGCTGTTTTTT. The chain links TRBV24-1 to TRBJ2-2, with a possible D match to TRBD1 (6 bases). CDR1 and CDR2 (germline): KGHDR, SFDVKD. The CDR3 contains 14 residues. Trimming pared 9 bases from V and 6 bases from J, leaving 16 bases between.

This chain connects TRBV12-3 or TRBV12-4 to TRBJ1-1; the D gene is possibly TRBD1 (5 bases). This CDR3 is built from 13 residues. The V end was cut by 6 bases, the J end by 7 bases, with 15 bases between. This chain's CDR3 is CASRNQGKNEAFF. The CDR3 coding sequence is TGTGCCAGCAGAAACCAGGGAAAAAATGAAGCTTTCTTT.

This sequence joins TRBV19 and TRBJ2-2, with D perhaps matching TRBD1 (5 bases). The germline V gene has CDR1 LNHDA and CDR2 SQIVND (reference sequence). Trimming cost V 4 bases and J 4 bases, with 10 bases left between them. The CDR3 spans 14 residues. CDR3 sequence (DNA): TGTGCCAGTAGTAAGGGGCTTAGCACCGGGGAGCTGTTTTTT. It codes for CASSKGLSTGELFF.

The J gene is TRBJ2-7, the V gene TRBV19; TRBD2 matches at 11 bases. Trimming took 4 bases from V and 3 from J; bases not matched to a gene: 5. The CDR3 extends over 15 amino acids. Germline loops: CDR1 LNHDA, CDR2 SQIVND (reference sequence). The DNA of the CDR3 is TGTGCCAGTAGTACACTAGCGGGGGCCGTCTACGAGCAGTACTTC. The encoded protein is CASSTLAGAVYEQYF.

V usage is TRBV6-6 and J usage is TRBJ2-2, with TRBD2 matching over 13 bases. The CDR3 is 17 amino acids. After removal of 6 bases from V and 4 bases from J, the junction contained 8 bases not matched to a gene. Germline CDR1 and CDR2: MNHNY and SVGAGI (reference sequence). CDR3 sequence: CASRRTSGGGRTGELFF. The CDR3 DNA is TGTGCCAGCAGGCGAACTAGCGGGGGGGGTCGCACCGGGGAGCTGTTTTTT.

The rearrangement joins TRBV7-9 to TRBJ1-4, with no clear D. The CDR3 sequence is 16 residues long. With 5 bases removed from V and 6 bases from J, the gap between germline ends came to 19 bases. From germline, CDR1 is SEHNR and CDR2 FQNEAQ (reference sequence). The DNA of the CDR3 is TGTGCCAGCAGCCCTCTCTTGGGCAGGATGGATGAAAAACTGTTTTTT. Protein: CASSPLLGRMDEKLFF.

Notes on this clone: The same CDR3 also results from other DNA sequences found in this sample. The chain recombines TRBV28 with TRBJ2-7, with D hard to call. Germline V gives CDR1 MDHEN, CDR2 SYDVKM. The V and J ends lost 6 bases and 3 bases respectively, with 6 bases between them. The CDR3 has 11 amino acids. CDR3 protein: CASSRGYEQYF. In DNA, the CDR3 is TGTGCCAGCAGCCGCGGCTACGAGCAGTACTTC.

The chain is built from TRBV2 and TRBJ1-2; the match to TRBD1 covers 7 bases. The J segment lost 4 bases and the V segment lost 6 bases, leaving 5 bases of the junction unmatched. This CDR3 is 13 amino acids long. Germline V CDR1 and CDR2: SNHLY, FYNNEI. This CDR3 is CASRVGQLYGYTF. CDR3 coding DNA: TGTGCCAGCAGAGTGGGACAGCTCTATGGCTACACCTTC.

The genes are TRBV5-6 and TRBJ1-2; 8 bases map to TRBD1. V gave up 2 bases and J gave up 3 bases; unmatched junction bases: 6. There are 15 residues in the CDR3. The germline V gene encodes CDR1 SGHDT and CDR2 YYEEEE. DNA for the CDR3: TGTGCCAGCAGCTTATCAGGGGGCGAATACTATGGCTACACCTTC. It translates to CASSLSGGEYYGYTF.

The chain combines TRBV29-1 with TRBJ1-1, with TRBD1 matching over 7 bases. J gave up 5 bases and V 7 bases, and 10 bases lay outside the gene matches. Germline CDR1 reads SQVTM; CDR2 reads ANQGSEA. The CDR3 runs 13 residues. The CDR3 nucleotides read TGCAGCGCGGGGACAGCCAGAAGGACTGAAGCTTTCTTT. It translates to CSAGTARRTEAFF.

The rearrangement uses TRBV4-3 and TRBJ2-7; unclear D gene. The ends were cut back, 1 base at V and 1 base at J, with 5 bases in the middle. The germline V gene encodes CDR1 LGHNA and CDR2 YSLEER. CDR3 length: 13 residues. Here the CDR3 DNA reads TGCGCCAGCAGCCAAGGGAGTTCCTACGAGCAGTACTTC. It specifies CASSQGSSYEQYF.

The chain employs TRBV11-2 and TRBJ2-7, with TRBD2 matching 14 bases. Germline CDR1 reads SGHAT; CDR2 reads FQNNGV. V gave up 6 bases and J gave up 2 bases; unmatched junction bases: 6. The CDR3 sequence is 16 residues long. The CDR3: CASRGLAGATTYEQYF. The DNA of the CDR3 is TGTGCCAGCAGGGGACTAGCGGGAGCAACTACCTACGAGCAGTACTTC.

This rearrangement joins TRBV24-1 to TRBJ1-5, with D possibly matching TRBD1 (6 bases). Germline V lookup: CDR1 KGHDR, CDR2 SFDVKD. V was shortened by 4 bases and J by 4 bases, with 16 bases between the two germline ends. The CDR3 covers 16 residues. The CDR3 DNA sequence: TGTGCCACCAGTGACCCCCGGACAGATTCAAATCAGCCCCAGCATTTT. This sequence encodes CATSDPRTDSNQPQHF.

This chain links TRBV27 with TRBJ2-7; TRBD1 matches 12 bases. Germline V gene sequence: CDR1 MNHEY, CDR2 SMNVEV (reference sequence). The CDR3 contains 15 residues. Trimming cost V 3 bases and J 8 bases; bases outside gene matches: 8. CDR3 nucleotides: TGTGCCAGCAGTTTGACCGGGACAGGGGGCTTGCAGCAGTACTTC. Amino acid sequence: CASSLTGTGGLQQYF.

The rearrangement joins TRBV7-8 to TRBJ2-2, with D maybe TRBD2 (6 bases). Trimming left V 4 bases short and J 7 bases short, with 19 bases between. The CDR3 runs 16 residues. CDR1 and CDR2 (germline): SGHVS, FQNEAQ. The CDR3 spells CASSSRSGGAVGELFF. CDR3 coding DNA: TGTGCCAGCAGCTCCCGCAGCGGAGGGGCGGTCGGGGAGCTGTTTTTT.

This clone turned up a few times. The rearrangement uses TRBV7-2 and TRBJ2-2; 11 bases map to TRBD2. The CDR3 loop spans 16 amino acids. Trimming at V came to 5 bases and at J to 7 bases, leaving 9 bases not matched to a gene. Germline values: CDR1 SGHTA, CDR2 FQGNSA. In DNA, the CDR3 is TGTGCCAGCAGCAAAACCCCTAGCGGGGGGCACGGGGAGCTGTTTTTT. This sequence encodes CASSKTPSGGHGELFF.

On this clone: Other DNA sequences of this sample code for an identical CDR3. V usage is TRBV6-5 and J usage is TRBJ1-2; a weak D match, TRBD1 (6 bases). Trimming removed 6 bases from V and 3 bases from J, with 11 bases in between. From germline, CDR1 is MNHEY and CDR2 SVGAGI. The CDR3 has 13 amino acids. This CDR3 is CASRPQGYYGYTF. The CDR3 coding sequence is TGTGCCAGCAGACCCCAGGGGTACTATGGCTACACCTTC.

The chain employs TRBV9 and TRBJ1-1; D ambiguous. Trimming pared 7 bases from V and 1 base from J, leaving 11 bases between. The V gene's germline CDR1 is SGDLS and CDR2 YYNGEE. The CDR3 runs 13 residues. Here the CDR3 reads CASSVEGNTEAFF. CDR3 bases: TGTGCCAGCTCGGTAGAGGGGAACACTGAAGCTTTCTTT.

The CDR3 coding sequence is TGCGCCAGCAGCCAGTGGGGGGGCATGAAAAAACTGTTTTTT. Protein product: CASSQWGGMKKLFF. This sequence joins TRBV4-1 and TRBJ1-4; possibly TRBD1 for D (6 bases). Trimming took off 3 bases at V and 9 bases at J, with 14 bases between the two ends. In germline, CDR1 is MGHRA, CDR2 YSYEKL. There are 14 residues in the CDR3.

This clone appeared a few times. CDR3 DNA: TGTGCCAGCAGCTTAGGACCTGGGGAGTCCTACGAGCAGTACTTC. Translating gives CASSLGPGESYEQYF. The chain joins TRBV7-6 to TRBJ2-7; TRBD2 might be the D (5 bases). The V and J ends lost 1 base and 1 base respectively, with 11 bases between them. CDR1 is SGHVS, CDR2 FNYEAQ, per germline. The CDR3 length is 15 residues.